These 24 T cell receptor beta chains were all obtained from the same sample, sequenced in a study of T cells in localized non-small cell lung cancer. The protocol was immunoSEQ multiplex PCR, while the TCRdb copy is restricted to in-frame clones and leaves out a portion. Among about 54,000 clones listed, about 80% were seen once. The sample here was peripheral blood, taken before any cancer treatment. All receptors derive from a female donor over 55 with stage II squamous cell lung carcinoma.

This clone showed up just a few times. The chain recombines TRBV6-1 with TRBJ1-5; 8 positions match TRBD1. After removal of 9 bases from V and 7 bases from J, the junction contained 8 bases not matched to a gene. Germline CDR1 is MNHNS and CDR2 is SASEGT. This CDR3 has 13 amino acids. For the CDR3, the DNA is TGTGCCAGTACCCCAGGGGGCATCCAGCCCCAGCATTTT. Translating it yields CASTPGGIQPQHF.

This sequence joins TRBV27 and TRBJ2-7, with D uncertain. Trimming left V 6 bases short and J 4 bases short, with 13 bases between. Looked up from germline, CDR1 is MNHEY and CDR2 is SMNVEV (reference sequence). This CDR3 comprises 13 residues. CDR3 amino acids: CASSPAISYEQYF. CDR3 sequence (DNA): TGTGCCAGCAGCCCGGCGATAAGTTACGAGCAGTACTTC.

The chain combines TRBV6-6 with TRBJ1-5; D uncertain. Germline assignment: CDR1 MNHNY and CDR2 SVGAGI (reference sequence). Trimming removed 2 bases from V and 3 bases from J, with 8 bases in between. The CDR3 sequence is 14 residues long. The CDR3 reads CASSYEGYNQPQHF. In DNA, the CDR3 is TGTGCCAGCAGTTACGAGGGCTACAATCAGCCCCAGCATTTT.

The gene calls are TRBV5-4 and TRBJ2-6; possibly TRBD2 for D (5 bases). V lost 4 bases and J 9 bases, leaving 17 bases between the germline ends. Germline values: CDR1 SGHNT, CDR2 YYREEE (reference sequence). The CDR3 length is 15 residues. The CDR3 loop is CASSIGPSRGNVLTF. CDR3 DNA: TGTGCCAGCAGCATCGGGCCCAGCCGGGGCAACGTCCTGACTTTC.

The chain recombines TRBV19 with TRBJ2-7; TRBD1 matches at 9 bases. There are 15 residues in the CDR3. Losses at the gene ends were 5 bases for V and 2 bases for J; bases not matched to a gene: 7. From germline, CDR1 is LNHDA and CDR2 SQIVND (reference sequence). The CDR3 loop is CASSPGTGRAYEQYF. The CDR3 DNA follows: TGTGCCAGTAGTCCCGGGACAGGGCGAGCCTACGAGCAGTACTTC.

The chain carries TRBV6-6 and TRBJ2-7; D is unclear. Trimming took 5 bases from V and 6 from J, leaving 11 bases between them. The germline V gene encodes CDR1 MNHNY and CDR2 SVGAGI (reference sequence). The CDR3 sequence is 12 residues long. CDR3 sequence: CASSTTLGEQYF. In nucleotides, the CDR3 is TGTGCCAGCAGTACGACCCTCGGCGAGCAGTACTTC.

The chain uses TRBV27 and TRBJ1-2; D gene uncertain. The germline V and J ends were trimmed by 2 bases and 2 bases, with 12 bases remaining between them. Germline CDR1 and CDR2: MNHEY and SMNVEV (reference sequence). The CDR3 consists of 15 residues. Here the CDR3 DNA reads TGTGCCAGCAGTTTAGTGGCGAATAGCAACTATGGCTACACCTTC. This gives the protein CASSLVANSNYGYTF.

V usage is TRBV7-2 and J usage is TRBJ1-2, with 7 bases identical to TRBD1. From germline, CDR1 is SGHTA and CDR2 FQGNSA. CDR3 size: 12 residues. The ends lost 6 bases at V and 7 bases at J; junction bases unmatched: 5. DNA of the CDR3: TGTGCCAGCAGGCCGACAGGGACTGGCTACACCTTC. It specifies CASRPTGTGYTF.

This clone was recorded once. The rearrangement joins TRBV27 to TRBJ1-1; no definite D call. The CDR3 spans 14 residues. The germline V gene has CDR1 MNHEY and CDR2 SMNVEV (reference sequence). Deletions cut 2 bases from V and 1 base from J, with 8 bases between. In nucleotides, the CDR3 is TGTGCCAGCAGTTTAGGGCAGCCGAACACTGAAGCTTTCTTT. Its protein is CASSLGQPNTEAFF.

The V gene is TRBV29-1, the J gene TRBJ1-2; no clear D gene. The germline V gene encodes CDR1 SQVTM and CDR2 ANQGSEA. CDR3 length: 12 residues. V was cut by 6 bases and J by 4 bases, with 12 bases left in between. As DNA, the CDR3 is TGCAGCGTCCCCCTAGGCCTCTATGGCTACACCTTC. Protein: CSVPLGLYGYTF.

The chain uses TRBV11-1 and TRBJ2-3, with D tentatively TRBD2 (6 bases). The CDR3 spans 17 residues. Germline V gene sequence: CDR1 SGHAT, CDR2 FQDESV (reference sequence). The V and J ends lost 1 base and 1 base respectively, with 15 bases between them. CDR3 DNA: TGTGCCAGCAGCTTAGATGGTCTGTCTAGCGGCACAGATACGCAGTATTTT. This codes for CASSLDGLSSGTDTQYF.

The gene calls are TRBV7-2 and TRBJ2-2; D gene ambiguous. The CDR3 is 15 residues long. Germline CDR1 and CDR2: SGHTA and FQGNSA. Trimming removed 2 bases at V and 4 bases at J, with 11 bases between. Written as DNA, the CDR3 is TGTGCCAGCAGCTTACAGCCCCAGGCCACCGGGGAGCTGTTTTTT. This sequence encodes CASSLQPQATGELFF.

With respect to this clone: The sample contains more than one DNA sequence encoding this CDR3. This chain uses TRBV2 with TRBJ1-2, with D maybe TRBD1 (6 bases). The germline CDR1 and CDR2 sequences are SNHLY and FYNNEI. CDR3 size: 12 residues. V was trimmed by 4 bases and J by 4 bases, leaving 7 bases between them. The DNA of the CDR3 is TGTGCCAGCAGTGCGGACAGCTATGGCTACACCTTC. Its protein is CASSADSYGYTF.

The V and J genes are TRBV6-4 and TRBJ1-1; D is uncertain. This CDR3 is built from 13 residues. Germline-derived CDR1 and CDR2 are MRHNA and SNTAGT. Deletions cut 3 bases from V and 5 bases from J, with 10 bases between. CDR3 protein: CASSEWWDTEAFF. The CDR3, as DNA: TGTGCCAGCAGTGAATGGTGGGATACTGAAGCTTTCTTT.

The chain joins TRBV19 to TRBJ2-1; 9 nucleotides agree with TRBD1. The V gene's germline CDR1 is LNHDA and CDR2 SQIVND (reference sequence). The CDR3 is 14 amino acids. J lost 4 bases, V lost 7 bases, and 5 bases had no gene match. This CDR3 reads CASTDRGGYNEQFF. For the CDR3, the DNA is TGTGCCAGTACGGACAGGGGCGGATACAATGAGCAGTTCTTC.

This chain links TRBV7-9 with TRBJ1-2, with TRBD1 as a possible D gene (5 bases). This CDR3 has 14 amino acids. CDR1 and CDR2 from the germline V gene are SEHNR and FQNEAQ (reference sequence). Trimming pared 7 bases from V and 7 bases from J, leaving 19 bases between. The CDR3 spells CASIPGRFFPGYTF. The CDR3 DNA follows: TGTGCCAGCATACCGGGACGATTCTTCCCTGGCTACACCTTC.

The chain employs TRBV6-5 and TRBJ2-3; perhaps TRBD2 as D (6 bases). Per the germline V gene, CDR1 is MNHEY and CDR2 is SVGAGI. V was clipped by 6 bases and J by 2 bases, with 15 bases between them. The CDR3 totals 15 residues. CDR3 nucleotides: TGTGCCAGCAGACTAGTAGCGGATGCCACAGATACGCAGTATTTT. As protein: CASRLVADATDTQYF.

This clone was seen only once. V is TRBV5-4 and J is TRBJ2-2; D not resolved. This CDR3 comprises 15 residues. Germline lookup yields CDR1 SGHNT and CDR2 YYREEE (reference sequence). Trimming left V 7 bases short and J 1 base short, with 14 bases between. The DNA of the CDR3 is TGTGCCAGCCGATCTGGCCCAGTGAACACCGGGGAGCTGTTTTTT. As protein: CASRSGPVNTGELFF.

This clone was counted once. The CDR3 spells CASNGYRAGANVLTF. The CDR3 nucleotides read TGTGCCAGTAATGGTTACAGGGCTGGGGCCAACGTCCTGACTTTC. This chain joins TRBV19 and TRBJ2-6; D may be TRBD1 (6 bases). The CDR3 is made up of 15 amino acids. V was shortened by 7 bases and J by 2 bases, with 12 bases between the two germline ends. Germline assignment: CDR1 LNHDA and CDR2 SQIVND (reference sequence).

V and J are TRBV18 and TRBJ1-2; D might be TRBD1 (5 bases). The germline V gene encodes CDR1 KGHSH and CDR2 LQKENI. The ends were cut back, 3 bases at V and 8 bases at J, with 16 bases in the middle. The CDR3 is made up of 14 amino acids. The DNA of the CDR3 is TGTGCCAGCTCACCTAACGCCAGGGTCCCGGGCTACACCTTC. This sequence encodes CASSPNARVPGYTF.

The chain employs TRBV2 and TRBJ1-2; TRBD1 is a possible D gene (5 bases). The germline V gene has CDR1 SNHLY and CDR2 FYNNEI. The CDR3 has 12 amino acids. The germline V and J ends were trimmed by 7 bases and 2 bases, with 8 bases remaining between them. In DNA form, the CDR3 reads TGTGCCAGCACCCGGGACAACTATGGCTACACCTTC. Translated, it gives CASTRDNYGYTF. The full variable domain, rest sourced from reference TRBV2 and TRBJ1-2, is EPEVTQTPSHQVTQMGQEVILRCVPISNHLYFYWYRQILGQKVEFLVSFYNNEISEKSEIFDDQFSVERPDGSNFTLKIRSTKLEDSAMYFCASTRDNYGYTFGSGTRLTVV.

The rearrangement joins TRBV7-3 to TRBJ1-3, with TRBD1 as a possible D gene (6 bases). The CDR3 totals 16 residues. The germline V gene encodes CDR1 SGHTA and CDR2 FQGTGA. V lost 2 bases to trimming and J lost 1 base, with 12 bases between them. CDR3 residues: CASSLLGGISGNTIYF. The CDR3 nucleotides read TGTGCCAGCAGCTTATTAGGGGGGATTTCTGGAAACACCATATATTTT.

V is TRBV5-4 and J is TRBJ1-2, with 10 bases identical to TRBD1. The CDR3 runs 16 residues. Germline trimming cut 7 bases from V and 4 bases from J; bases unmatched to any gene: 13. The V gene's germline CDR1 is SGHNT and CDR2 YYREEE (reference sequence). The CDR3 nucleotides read TGTGCCAGCTCCCTTGACAGGGGGCTTGGGGGCTATGGCTACACCTTC. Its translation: CASSLDRGLGGYGYTF.

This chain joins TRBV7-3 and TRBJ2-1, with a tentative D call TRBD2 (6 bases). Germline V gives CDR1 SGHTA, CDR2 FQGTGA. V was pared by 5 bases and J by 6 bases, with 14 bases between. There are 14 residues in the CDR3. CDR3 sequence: CASSQGYGGNEQFF. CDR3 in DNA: TGTGCCAGCAGCCAAGGGTACGGGGGCAATGAGCAGTTCTTC.